The rows below give T cell receptor beta chains drawn from one sample of a study of T cell responses to AZD1222 COVID-19 vaccine. TCRdb keeps only in-frame clones here, not all; method: immunoSEQ multiplex PCR. Of 150,000 to 200,000 clones listed, around 88% are singletons. Source: peripheral blood, taken 28 days after the second AZD1222 dose. These receptors came from an adult who received the AZD1222 COVID-19 vaccine. The CDR3 runs from the conserved cysteine through the conserved F or W. Each record gives: clone size, V gene, J gene, CDR3 length, D gene, CDR3 DNA, CDR3 protein. A D gene is named only where the DNA matches it firmly. Not all rows give a size; the values are once, few, many and, for expanded clones, a class.

NA	TRBV9	TRBJ2-2	14	NA	TGTGCCAGCAGCCCGAGGACAAACACCGGGGAGCTGTTTTTT	CASSPRTNTGELFF
once	TRBV30	TRBJ1-1	14	NA	TGTGCCTGGAGTGATGGCCTCGGGTACACTGAAGCTTTCTTT	CAWSDGLGYTEAFF
NA	TRBV15	TRBJ2-7	14	NA	TGTGCCACCAGCAGATGGACGGATTCCTACGAGCAGTACTTC	CATSRWTDSYEQYF
NA	TRBV29-1	TRBJ1-3	13	NA	TGCAGCGTAGGGGGGCAGCTTGAAAACACCATATATTTT	CSVGGQLENTIYF
NA	TRBV7-2	TRBJ2-3	14	NA	TGTGCCAGCAGCTTAGACAGGGTTACAGATACGCAGTATTTT	CASSLDRVTDTQYF
NA	TRBV12-5	TRBJ1-5	13	NA	TGTGCTAGTGGACCGGGACTTGATCAGCCCCAGCATTTT	CASGPGLDQPQHF
NA	TRBV3-1/TRBV3-2	TRBJ1-2	12	NA	TGTGCCAGCAGCCGGACTCCTTCTGGCTACACCTTC	CASSRTPSGYTF
NA	TRBV7-2	TRBJ2-7	16	NA	TGTGCCAGCAGCTTAGTTGTGGGCAGGGGAGACTACGAGCAGTACTTC	CASSLVVGRGDYEQYF
NA	TRBV19	TRBJ1-1	17	TRBD1	TGTGCCAGTATCTACAGACAGGGGGCCTCTAGGGACACTGAAGCTTTCTTT	CASIYRQGASRDTEAFF
NA	TRBV13	TRBJ2-7	15	NA	TGTGCCAGCAGCTTAGGGACGGGGCCTCACTACGAGCAGTACTTC	CASSLGTGPHYEQYF
NA	TRBV6-6	TRBJ1-5	13	NA	TGTGCCAGCAGTGGCGGGTCCGCCTTGTCCCAGCATTTT	CASSGGSALSQHF
NA	TRBV5-1	TRBJ2-3	17	NA	TGCGCCAGCAGCTTGCGGTCGTTGCGGGGAGGCACAGATACGCAGTATTTT	CASSLRSLRGGTDTQYF
few	TRBV5-1	TRBJ1-6	15	TRBD1	TGCGCCAGCAGCCAGGGGACAGGAGGCAATTCACCCCTCCACTTT	CASSQGTGGNSPLHF
NA	TRBV7-9	TRBJ2-5	11	TRBD2	TGTGCAGGGAGGGACCAAGAGACCCAGTACTTC	CAGRDQETQYF
NA	TRBV6-5	TRBJ1-1	14	TRBD1	TGTGCCAGCAGTACCACGAGACAGGGCGCTGAAGCTTTCTTT	CASSTTRQGAEAFF
NA	TRBV28	TRBJ2-7	13	NA	TGTGCCAGCAGTTTATTCGGGCAGAGCGAGCAGTACTTC	CASSLFGQSEQYF
once	TRBV19	TRBJ2-1	13	NA	TGTGCCAGTACCTCCCGTGGGAGCACTGAGCAGTTCTTC	CASTSRGSTEQFF
NA	TRBV29-1	TRBJ2-5	13	NA	TGCAGCGTTGAAGAAGTAGTTCGGGAGACCCAGTACTTC	CSVEEVVRETQYF
NA	TRBV24-1	TRBJ2-6	14	NA	TGTGCCACCTTCCGACGGCCTGGGGCCAACGTCCTGACTTTC	CATFRRPGANVLTF
NA	TRBV6-2/TRBV6-3	TRBJ1-1	18	NA	TGTGCCAGCAGTTACTACCGCAGGAGGAGTTGGGTGAACACTGAAGCTTTCTTT	CASSYYRRRSWVNTEAFF
NA	TRBV4-3	TRBJ1-2	15	TRBD1	TGCGCCAGCAGCCAAGGGACAGGGGGCGACTATGGCTACACCTTC	CASSQGTGGDYGYTF
NA	TRBV27	TRBJ2-3	16	TRBD2	TGTGCCAGCAGTACACGGACTAGCGGGGGAAGAGATACGCAGTATTTT	CASSTRTSGGRDTQYF
NA	TRBV18	TRBJ2-3	12	NA	TGTGCCAGCTCACCCCTTTCAGATACGCAGTATTTT	CASSPLSDTQYF
NA	TRBV5-1	TRBJ2-1	15	NA	TGCGCCAGCAGCTTGGCAGGGGTTGGGACCGACGAGCAGTTCTTC	CASSLAGVGTDEQFF
NA	TRBV6-5	TRBJ1-6	14	NA	TGTGCCAGCGGCGGGGGGGCTGCCAATTCACCCCTCCACTTT	CASGGGAANSPLHF
few	TRBV19	TRBJ2-2	15	NA	TGTGCCAGTAGTCCTCTGACAGGGAACACCGGGGAGCTGTTTTTT	CASSPLTGNTGELFF
once	TRBV9	TRBJ2-1	16	NA	TGTGCCAGCAGCGTAGGAGGCTCGAGCTCCTACAATGAGCAGTTCTTC	CASSVGGSSSYNEQFF
NA	TRBV7-3	TRBJ1-1	14	TRBD1	TGTGCCAGCAGCTTATTGGGACAGGCCGGTGAAGCTTTCTTT	CASSLLGQAGEAFF
NA	TRBV5-1	TRBJ1-2	17	NA	TGCGCCAGCAGCGCCTCGCCCGGGACATCGAAAGATGGTGGCTACACCTTC	CASSASPGTSKDGGYTF
NA	TRBV6-5	TRBJ1-2	15	TRBD1	TGTGCCAGCAGTTACCGGGGACAGGGGTCATATGGCTACACCTTC	CASSYRGQGSYGYTF
NA	TRBV7-3	TRBJ2-3	17	NA	TGTGCCAGCAGCAAAGGTGGGGGTCCCGACGTAGGGAATACGCAGTATTTT	CASSKGGGPDVGNTQYF
NA	TRBV6-5	TRBJ2-6	16	TRBD1	TGTGCCAGCAGTTACAGGGGGCCTACTGGGGCCAACGTCCTGACTTTC	CASSYRGPTGANVLTF